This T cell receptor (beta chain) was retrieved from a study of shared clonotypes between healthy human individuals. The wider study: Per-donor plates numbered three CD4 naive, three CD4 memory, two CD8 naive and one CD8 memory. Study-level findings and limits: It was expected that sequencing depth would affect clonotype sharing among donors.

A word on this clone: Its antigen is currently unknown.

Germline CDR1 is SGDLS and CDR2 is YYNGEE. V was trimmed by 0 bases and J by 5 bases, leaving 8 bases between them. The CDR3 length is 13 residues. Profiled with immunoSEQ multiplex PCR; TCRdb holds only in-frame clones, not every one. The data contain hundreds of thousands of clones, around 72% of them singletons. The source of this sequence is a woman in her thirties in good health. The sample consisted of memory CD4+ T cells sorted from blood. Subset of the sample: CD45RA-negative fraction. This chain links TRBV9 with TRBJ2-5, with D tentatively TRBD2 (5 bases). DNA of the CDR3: TGTGCCAGCAGCGTAGCGGGCGGGGAGACCCAGTACTTC. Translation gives CASSVAGGETQYF.